A selection of T cell receptor beta chains follows, all from one sample in a study of lymphopenia after photon versus proton radiotherapy. Assay used: immunoSEQ multiplex PCR; TCRdb lists only in-frame clones, some missing. The sample records 70,000 to 95,000 clones, around four fifths being singletons. This specimen was peripheral blood, taken from a patient treated with proton-based radiotherapy. The receptors shown here come from a man aged 55 to 70 with pancreatic cancer. Both conserved end residues are part of each CDR3. The D gene is left open where the match is weak. Part of the rows lack a size; the others show once, few, many or a class for expanded clones.

D gene	clone size	V gene	J gene	CDR3 DNA	CDR3 protein
TRBD2	.	TRBV7-2	TRBJ2-2	TGTGCCAGCAGCTTAAAGGCCCGGGGGGACGGGGAGCTGTTTTTT	CASSLKARGDGELFF
.	.	TRBV28	TRBJ1-5	TGTGCCAGCGTAAGGTCACTCCAACCCCAGCATTTT	CASVRSLQPQHF
TRBD1	.	TRBV5-1	TRBJ2-3	TGCGCCAGCAGCGTCGACGGGACAGGGGGGAACACAGATACGCAGTATTTT	CASSVDGTGGNTDTQYF
.	.	TRBV5-8	TRBJ2-3	TGTGCCAGCATAGGACGGAACATACGGACAGATACGCAGTATTTT	CASIGRNIRTDTQYF
TRBD1	.	TRBV6-6	TRBJ1-5	TGTGCCAGCAATCAACAGGGGACAGGTCAGCCCCAGCATTTT	CASNQQGTGQPQHF
TRBD1	.	TRBV11-2	TRBJ2-1	TGTGCCAGCAGACCGAGGGACAGGCTTATTTACAATGAGCAGTTCTTC	CASRPRDRLIYNEQFF
TRBD2	.	TRBV18	TRBJ2-1	TGTGCCAGCTCACCACCGGTTGATAGCGGGAGATCATCTGAGCAGTTCTTC	CASSPPVDSGRSSEQFF
TRBD2	.	TRBV11-2	TRBJ2-4	TGTGCCAGCAGCCACGGACTAGCGGGATACGTGGTAAAAAACATTCAGTACTTC	CASSHGLAGYVVKNIQYF
TRBD1	few	TRBV10-3	TRBJ2-7	TGTGCCATCAGTGCGGACAGGACTCCCTACGAGCAGTACTTC	CAISADRTPYEQYF
TRBD1	.	TRBV6-5	TRBJ1-5	TGTGCCAGCAGTCCAGGGACAGGGATTAATCAGCCCCAGCATTTT	CASSPGTGINQPQHF
TRBD2	.	TRBV27	TRBJ2-7	TGTGCCAGCAAGCTAGCGGGATATCGTGATGAGCAGTACTTC	CASKLAGYRDEQYF
.	.	TRBV27	TRBJ2-7	TGTGCCAGCAGTCAGCGACCGGGGCCCTACGAGCAGTACTTC	CASSQRPGPYEQYF
.	.	TRBV14	TRBJ1-3	TGTGCCAGCAGCCGAACCCAGAGAGCCTCTGGAAACACCATATATTTT	CASSRTQRASGNTIYF
.	.	TRBV28	TRBJ1-3	TGTGCCAGCAGTTTACAGCTCTCTGGAAACACCATATATTTT	CASSLQLSGNTIYF
TRBD1	.	TRBV5-5	TRBJ2-5	TGTGCCAGCAGCCCAGAGCCTGACAGGGGACAAGAGACCCAGTACTTC	CASSPEPDRGQETQYF
.	once	TRBV4-3	TRBJ1-6	TGCGCCAGCAGCCTCGAGGGTTGGATCGACCCAAATTCACCCCTCCACTTT	CASSLEGWIDPNSPLHF
.	.	TRBV30	TRBJ2-6	TGTGCCTGGAGTGTTATGGGCTCTGGGGCCAACGTCCTGACTTTC	CAWSVMGSGANVLTF
TRBD2	.	TRBV5-8	TRBJ2-1	TGTGCCAGCAGCTTGGCAGCGGGAGGGGTATTATCGCAGTTCTTC	CASSLAAGGVLSQFF
.	few	TRBV27	TRBJ2-1	TGTGCCAGCAGTTTTGAGGGAGTCATAACCAATGAGCAGTTCTTC	CASSFEGVITNEQFF
TRBD1	.	TRBV6-1	TRBJ1-5	TGTGCCACTGGATCCGGGACAGGGGGGAATCAGCCCCAGCATTTT	CATGSGTGGNQPQHF
.	.	TRBV18	TRBJ1-1	TGTGCCAGCTCACCAGAAGTCATGAACACTGAAGCTTTCTTT	CASSPEVMNTEAFF
.	.	TRBV7-3	TRBJ2-7	TGTGCCAGCAGCTCGGGGGTTTACCAGCAGTACTTC	CASSSGVYQQYF
.	.	TRBV5-4	TRBJ2-7	TGTGCCAGCAGCCAAGGGACACACTACGAGCAGTACTTC	CASSQGTHYEQYF
.	.	TRBV29-1	TRBJ2-1	TGCAGCGTTGAAGATTCTCCCGGGGGTGGAGCGGGCAATGAGCAGTTCTTC	CSVEDSPGGGAGNEQFF
TRBD1	.	TRBV30	TRBJ1-2	TGTGCCTGGAGTGTATACCCCCCTCTAGTGACAGGGGCCGGCTACACCTTC	CAWSVYPPLVTGAGYTF
.	.	TRBV27	TRBJ1-3	TGTGCCAGCAGCCCCGCCTCTGGAAACACCATATATTTT	CASSPASGNTIYF
.	.	TRBV27	TRBJ2-7	TGTGCCAGCAGTTTTACTCTGAGACGGGGCTCCTACGAGCAGTACTTC	CASSFTLRRGSYEQYF
TRBD1	.	TRBV2	TRBJ1-2	TGTGCCAGCAGCGAGACAGGGAGGCAGTACTATGGCTACACCTTC	CASSETGRQYYGYTF
.	.	TRBV28	TRBJ1-1	TGTGCCAGCACCGGGGCGGGGAACACTGAAGCTTTCTTT	CASTGAGNTEAFF
.	.	TRBV2	TRBJ1-1	TGTGCCAGCAGTGTAGGCAGGCCCACTGAAGCTTTCTTT	CASSVGRPTEAFF
.	.	TRBV4-3	TRBJ1-4	TGCGCCAGCAGCCCCTATGGCGGGGGCGGTGAAAAACTGTTTTTT	CASSPYGGGGEKLFF
TRBD2	.	TRBV28	TRBJ2-2	TGTGCCAGCAGTTTTATCCCTTTAGGACTAGCGGAAATGAACACCGGGGAGCTGTTTTTT	CASSFIPLGLAEMNTGELFF
.	.	TRBV6-6	TRBJ1-1	TGTGCCAGCATCCAAAAAGTTACGGTTGGGGGCACTGAAGCTTTCTTT	CASIQKVTVGGTEAFF
.	.	TRBV9	TRBJ1-4	TGTGCCAGCAGCCCCGACGGAGGTCTTAATGAAAAACTGTTTTTT	CASSPDGGLNEKLFF
TRBD2	few	TRBV28	TRBJ2-7	TGTGCCAGCAGTCAAACTAGCGGAGGCCACTACGAGCAGTACTTC	CASSQTSGGHYEQYF
.	many	TRBV5-1	TRBJ2-7	TGCGCCAGCAGCCCAGTTGGGGACGAGCAGTACTTC	CASSPVGDEQYF